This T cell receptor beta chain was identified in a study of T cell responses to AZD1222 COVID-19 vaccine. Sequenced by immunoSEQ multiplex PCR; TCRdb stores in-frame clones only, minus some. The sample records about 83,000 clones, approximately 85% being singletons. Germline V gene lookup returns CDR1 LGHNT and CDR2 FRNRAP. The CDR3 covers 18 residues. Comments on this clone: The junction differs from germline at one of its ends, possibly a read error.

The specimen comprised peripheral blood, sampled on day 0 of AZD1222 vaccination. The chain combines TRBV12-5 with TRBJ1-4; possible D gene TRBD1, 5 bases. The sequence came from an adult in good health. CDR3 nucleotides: TGTGCTAGTCGTTTGAGTCCGGCGCAGGGCCCAAGAAGTGAAAAACTGTTTTTT. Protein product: CASRLSPAQGPRSEKLFF.